This paragraph covers one TCR beta chain sequence. The antigen is unknown. The CDR3 contains 15 residues. Germline V CDR1 and CDR2: MNHNY, SVGAGI (reference sequence). The V gene end was trimmed by 4 bases and the J gene end by 8 bases; junction bases not matched to a gene: 13. The data derive from a study of lymphopenia after photon versus proton radiotherapy. Study results and caveats: Survival link was tested only in deceased patients; proton benefit remains a possibility.

Sequenced by immunoSEQ multiplex PCR; TCRdb stores in-frame clones only, minus some. This sample has about 3,300 clones, with about 80% found just once. This receptor was obtained from a man at least 80 years old with esophageal cancer. Specimen: peripheral blood, collected from a patient treated with proton-based radiotherapy. The V call is TRBV6-6, the J call TRBJ1-2; 7 nucleotides line up with TRBD1. The CDR3 spells CASSSYTGTVYGYTF. The CDR3 nucleotides are TGTGCCAGCAGTTCCTACACCGGGACAGTGTACGGCTACACCTTC.